The TCR beta chain described here comes from a study of shared clonotypes between healthy human individuals. For sorted subsets, 150 to 200 ng DNA per replicate equaled about 27,000 T cell genomes. The method was immunoSEQ multiplex PCR; TCRdb's version includes in-frame clones alone and lacks a portion of them. Altogether over a million clones are present, approximately 80% being singletons, with the ten largest covering under 0.6%. The germline V gene has CDR1 ENHRY and CDR2 SYGVKD. CDR3 length: 12 residues. Worth noting for this clone: The target antigen is unknown. The junction differs from germline at one of its ends, possibly a read error.

The study, taken as a whole, reports: Some clonotypes were shared by all four sorted-subset donors, while others were not shared. The non-shared ones had lower generation probabilities than the shared ones.

The rearrangement links TRBV10-3 to TRBJ1-4, with D perhaps matching TRBD1 (5 bases). This TCR came from a man younger than 35 in good health. Some clones in this sample may be carry-over from other donors' samples. Sequencing used memory CD4+ T cells from PBMCs. Regarding subset: CD45RA-negative fraction. The CDR3 coding sequence is TGCGCCAGTGGGACCTCTAATGAAAAACTGTTTTTT. This translates into CASGTSNEKLFF.